This TCR beta chain was captured by sequencing in a study of a mutant IDH1 vaccine in newly diagnosed glioma. Study as a whole: Earlier treatment was radiotherapy, temozolomide, or both, with most getting both. Weeks 35 and 47 hosted visits V12 and V13, respectively.

Losses at the gene ends were 4 bases for V and 7 bases for J; bases not matched to a gene: 12. The CDR3 contains 15 residues. Germline CDR1 and CDR2: MDHEN and SYDVKM. A word on this clone: Its target is not known.

Data came from immunoSEQ multiplex PCR; TCRdb stores just in-frame clones and leaves some out. Found here are tens of thousands of clones, roughly four fifths of them singletons; the top ten hold 3.5% to 4%. Time point indicated: week 47, end of study. It was 300 ug of mutant IDH1 20-mer peptide that made up each vaccine dose, given with topical imiquimod. New astrocytomas of WHO grade 3 or 4 that were IDH1-mutant and ATRX-lost were found in the donors. The sequence was collected from a man in his thirties or forties with glioma. This chain connects TRBV28 to TRBJ2-7, with TRBD2 matching 8 bases. This sample comprised PBMCs, obtained from a glioma patient whose treatment included an IDH1 peptide vaccine. CDR3 protein: CASSSSSGGPREQYF. DNA of the CDR3: TGTGCCAGCAGTTCCTCCAGCGGGGGCCCGAGGGAGCAGTACTTC. The full variable domain, its missing parts supplied by reference TRBV28 and TRBJ2-7, is DVKVTQSSRYLVKRTGEKVFLECVQDMDHENMFWYRQDPGLGLRLIYFSYDVKMKEKGDIPEGYSVSREKKERFSLILESASTNQTSMYLCASSSSSGGPREQYFGPGTRLTVT.